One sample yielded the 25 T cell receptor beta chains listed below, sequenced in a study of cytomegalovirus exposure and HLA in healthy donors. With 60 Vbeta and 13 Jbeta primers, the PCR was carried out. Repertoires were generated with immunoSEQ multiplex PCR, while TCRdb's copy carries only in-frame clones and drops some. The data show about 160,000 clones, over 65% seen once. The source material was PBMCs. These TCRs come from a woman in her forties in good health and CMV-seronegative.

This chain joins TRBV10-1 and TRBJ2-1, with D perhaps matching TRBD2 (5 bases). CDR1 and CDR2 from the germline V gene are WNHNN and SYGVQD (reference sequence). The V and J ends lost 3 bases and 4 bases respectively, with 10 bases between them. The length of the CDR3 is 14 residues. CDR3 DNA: TGCGCCAGCAGTGACTACCGGGGATACAATGAGCAGTTCTTC. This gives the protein CASSDYRGYNEQFF.

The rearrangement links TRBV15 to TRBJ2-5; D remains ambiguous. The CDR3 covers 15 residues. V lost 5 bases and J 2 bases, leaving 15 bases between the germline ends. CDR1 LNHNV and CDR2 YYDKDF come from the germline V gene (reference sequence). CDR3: CATSLERLTQETQYF. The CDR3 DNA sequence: TGTGCCACCAGCCTTGAGAGGCTGACTCAAGAGACCCAGTACTTC.

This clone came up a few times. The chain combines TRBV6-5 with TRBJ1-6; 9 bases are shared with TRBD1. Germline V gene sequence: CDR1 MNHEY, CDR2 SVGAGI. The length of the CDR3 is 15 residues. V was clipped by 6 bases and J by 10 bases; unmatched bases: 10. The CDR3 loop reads CASREVQGAGSPLHF. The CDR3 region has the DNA TGTGCCAGCAGGGAGGTACAGGGGGCAGGATCACCCCTCCACTTT.

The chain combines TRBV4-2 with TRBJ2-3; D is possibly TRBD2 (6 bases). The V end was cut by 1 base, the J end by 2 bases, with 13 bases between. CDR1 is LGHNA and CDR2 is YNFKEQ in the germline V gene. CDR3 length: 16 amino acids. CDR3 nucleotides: TGTGCCAGCAGCCAAGCCGAGACTAGGAACACAGATACGCAGTATTTT. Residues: CASSQAETRNTDTQYF.

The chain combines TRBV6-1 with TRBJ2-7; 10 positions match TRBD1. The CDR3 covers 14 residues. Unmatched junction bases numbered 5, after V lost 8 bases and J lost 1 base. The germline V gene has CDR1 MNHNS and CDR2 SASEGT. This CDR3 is CASLRTGGSYEQYF. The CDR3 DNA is TGTGCCAGCCTTAGGACAGGGGGGTCCTACGAGCAGTACTTC.

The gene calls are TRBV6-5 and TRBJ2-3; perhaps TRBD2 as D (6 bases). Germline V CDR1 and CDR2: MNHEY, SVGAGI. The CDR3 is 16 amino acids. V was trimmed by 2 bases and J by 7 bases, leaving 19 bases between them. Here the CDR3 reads CASSYSQRAASNTQYF. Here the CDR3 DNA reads TGTGCCAGCAGTTACAGCCAGCGGGCGGCCTCAAATACGCAGTATTTT.

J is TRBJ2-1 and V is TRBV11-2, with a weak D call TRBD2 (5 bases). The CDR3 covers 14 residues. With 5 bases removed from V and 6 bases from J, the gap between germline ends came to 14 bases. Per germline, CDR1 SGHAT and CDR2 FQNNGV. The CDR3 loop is CASSPGGRGNEQFF. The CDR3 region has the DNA TGTGCCAGCAGCCCAGGAGGACGGGGCAATGAGCAGTTCTTC.

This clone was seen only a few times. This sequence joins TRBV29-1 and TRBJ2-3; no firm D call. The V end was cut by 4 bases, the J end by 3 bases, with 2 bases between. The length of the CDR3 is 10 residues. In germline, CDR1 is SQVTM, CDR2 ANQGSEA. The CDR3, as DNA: TGCAGCGTTGCTACAGATACGCAGTATTTT. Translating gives CSVATDTQYF.

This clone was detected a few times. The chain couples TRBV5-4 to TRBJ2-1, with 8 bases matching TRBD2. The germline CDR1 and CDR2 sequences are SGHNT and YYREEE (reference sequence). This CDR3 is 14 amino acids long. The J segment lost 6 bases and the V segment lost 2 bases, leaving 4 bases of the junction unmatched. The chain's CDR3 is CASSFGRGGNEQFF. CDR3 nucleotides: TGTGCCAGCAGCTTCGGCCGGGGGGGCAATGAGCAGTTCTTC.

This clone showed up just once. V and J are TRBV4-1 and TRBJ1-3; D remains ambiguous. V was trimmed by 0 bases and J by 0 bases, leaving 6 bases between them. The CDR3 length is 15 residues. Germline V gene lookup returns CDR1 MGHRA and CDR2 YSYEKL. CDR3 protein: CASSQDLGSGNTIYF. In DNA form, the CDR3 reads TGCGCCAGCAGCCAAGATCTCGGCTCTGGAAACACCATATATTTT.

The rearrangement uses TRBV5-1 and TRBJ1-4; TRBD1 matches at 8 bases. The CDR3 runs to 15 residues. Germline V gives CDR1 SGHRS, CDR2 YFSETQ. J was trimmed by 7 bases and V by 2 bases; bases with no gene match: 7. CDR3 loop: CASSLPTGGGEKLFF. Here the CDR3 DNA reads TGCGCCAGCAGCTTACCCACAGGGGGAGGTGAAAAACTGTTTTTT.

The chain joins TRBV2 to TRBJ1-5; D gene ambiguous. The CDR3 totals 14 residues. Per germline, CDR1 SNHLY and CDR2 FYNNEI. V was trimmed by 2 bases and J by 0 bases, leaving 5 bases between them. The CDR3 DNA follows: TGTGCCAGCAGTGAAACGAGTAGCAATCAGCCCCAGCATTTT. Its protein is CASSETSSNQPQHF. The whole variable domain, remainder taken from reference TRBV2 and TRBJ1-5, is EPEVTQTPSHQVTQMGQEVILRCVPISNHLYFYWYRQILGQKVEFLVSFYNNEISEKSEIFDDQFSVERPDGSNFTLKIRSTKLEDSAMYFCASSETSSNQPQHFGDGTRLSIL.

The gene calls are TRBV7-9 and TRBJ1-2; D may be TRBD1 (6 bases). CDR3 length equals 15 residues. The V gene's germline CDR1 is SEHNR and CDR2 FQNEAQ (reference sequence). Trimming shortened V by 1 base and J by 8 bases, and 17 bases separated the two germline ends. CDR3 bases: TGTGCCAGCAGCTTAGGCGGACAGTTAGCTTACGGCTACACCTTC. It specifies CASSLGGQLAYGYTF. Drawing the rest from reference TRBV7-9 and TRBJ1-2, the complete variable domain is DTGVSQNPRHKITKRGQNVTFRCDPISEHNRLYWYRQTLGQGPEFLTYFQNEAQLEKSRLLSDRFSAERPKGSFSTLEIQRTEQGDSAMYLCASSLGGQLAYGYTFGSGTRLTVV.

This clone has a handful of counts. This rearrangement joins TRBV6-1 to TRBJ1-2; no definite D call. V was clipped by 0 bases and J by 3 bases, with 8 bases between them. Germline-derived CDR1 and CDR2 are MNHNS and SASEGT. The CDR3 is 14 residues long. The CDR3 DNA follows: TGTGCCAGCAGTGAAGCGGGCAGGTACTATGGCTACACCTTC. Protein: CASSEAGRYYGYTF.

CDR3 coding DNA: TGCGCCAGCAGCCTCCGACAGGGGTACCAAGAGACCCAGTACTTC. Protein sequence: CASSLRQGYQETQYF. The chain couples TRBV5-1 to TRBJ2-5, with 8 bases identical to TRBD1. This CDR3 is built from 15 residues. Germline CDR1 and CDR2: SGHRS and YFSETQ. Unmatched junction bases numbered 5, after V lost 4 bases and J lost 0 bases.

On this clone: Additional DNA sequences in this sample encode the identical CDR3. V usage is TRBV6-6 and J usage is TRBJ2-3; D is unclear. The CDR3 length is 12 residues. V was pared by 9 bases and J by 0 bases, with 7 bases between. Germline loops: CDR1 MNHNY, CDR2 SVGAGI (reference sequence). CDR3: CASSGSTDTQYF. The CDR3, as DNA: TGTGCCAGTTCCGGTAGCACAGATACGCAGTATTTT.

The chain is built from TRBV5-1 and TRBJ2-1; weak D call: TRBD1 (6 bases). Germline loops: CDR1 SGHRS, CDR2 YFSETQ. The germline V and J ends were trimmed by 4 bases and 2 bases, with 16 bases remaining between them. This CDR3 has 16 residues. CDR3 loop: CASSENTGYAYNEQFF. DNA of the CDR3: TGCGCCAGCAGCGAAAACACAGGGTACGCCTACAATGAGCAGTTCTTC.

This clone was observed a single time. The CDR3 protein is CASSQLLLRRTEAFF. As DNA, the CDR3 is TGTGCCAGCAGCCAGCTCCTGCTGAGGCGGACTGAAGCTTTCTTT. The J gene is TRBJ1-1, the V gene TRBV14; no clear D gene. Germline V CDR1 and CDR2: SGHDN, FVKESK. V was clipped by 3 bases and J by 5 bases, with 16 bases between them. The CDR3 extends over 15 amino acids.

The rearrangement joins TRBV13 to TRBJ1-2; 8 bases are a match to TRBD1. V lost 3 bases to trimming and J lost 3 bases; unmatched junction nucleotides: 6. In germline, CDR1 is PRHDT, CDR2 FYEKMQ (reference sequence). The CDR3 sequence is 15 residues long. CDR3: CASSFTRDRYYGYTF. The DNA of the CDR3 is TGTGCCAGCAGCTTTACGAGGGACAGGTACTATGGCTACACCTTC.

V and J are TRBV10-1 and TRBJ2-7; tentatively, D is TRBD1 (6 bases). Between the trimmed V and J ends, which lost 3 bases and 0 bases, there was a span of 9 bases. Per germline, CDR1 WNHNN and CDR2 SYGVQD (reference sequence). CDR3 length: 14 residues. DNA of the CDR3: TGCGCCAGCAGTGAAAACAGGGTCTCCTACGAGCAGTACTTC. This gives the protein CASSENRVSYEQYF.

CDR3 in amino acids: CASSLDRGTGDVTF. DNA for the CDR3: TGTGCCAGCAGCTTAGATCGCGGGACAGGGGACGTCACCTTC. The V gene is TRBV11-3, the J gene TRBJ1-2, with 10 bases lining up with TRBD1. The V gene's germline CDR1 is SGHNT and CDR2 YENEEA. The CDR3 is 14 residues long. The V and J ends lost 0 bases and 13 bases, in that order; junction bases with no gene match: 8. Full variable domain (outside the CDR3, taken from reference TRBV11-3 and TRBJ1-2): EAGVVQSPRYKIIEKKQPVAFWCNPISGHNTLYWYLQNLGQGPELLIRYENEEAVDDSQLPKDRFSAERLKGVDSTLKIQPAELGDSAVYLCASSLDRGTGDVTFGSGTRLTVV.

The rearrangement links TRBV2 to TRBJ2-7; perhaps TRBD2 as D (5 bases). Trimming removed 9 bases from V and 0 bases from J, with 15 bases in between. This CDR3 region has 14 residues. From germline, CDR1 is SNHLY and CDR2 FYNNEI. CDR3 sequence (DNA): TGTGCCAGTCTAACCGGGGTCTACTCCTACGAGCAGTACTTC. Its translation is CASLTGVYSYEQYF.

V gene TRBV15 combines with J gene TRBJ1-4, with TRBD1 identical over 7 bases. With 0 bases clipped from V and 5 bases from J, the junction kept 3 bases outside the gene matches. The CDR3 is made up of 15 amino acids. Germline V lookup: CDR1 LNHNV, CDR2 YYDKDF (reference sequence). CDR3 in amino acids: CATSRDAGGNEKLFF. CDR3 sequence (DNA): TGTGCCACCAGCAGAGATGCAGGGGGGAATGAAAAACTGTTTTTT.

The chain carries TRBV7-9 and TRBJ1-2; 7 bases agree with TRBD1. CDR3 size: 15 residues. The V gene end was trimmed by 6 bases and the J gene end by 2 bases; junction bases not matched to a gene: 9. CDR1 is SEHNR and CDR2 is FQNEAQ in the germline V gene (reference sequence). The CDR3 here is CASRRGRGDNYGYTF. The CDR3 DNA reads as TGTGCCAGCAGGCGCGGCAGGGGGGACAACTATGGCTACACCTTC.

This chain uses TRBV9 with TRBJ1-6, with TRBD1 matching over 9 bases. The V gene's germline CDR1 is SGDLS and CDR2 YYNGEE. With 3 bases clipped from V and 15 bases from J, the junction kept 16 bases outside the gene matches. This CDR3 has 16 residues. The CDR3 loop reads CASSEGQGIFEHSLHF. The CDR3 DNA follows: TGTGCCAGCAGCGAGGGACAGGGAATATTTGAACATAGCCTCCACTTT. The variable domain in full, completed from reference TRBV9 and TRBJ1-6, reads DSGVTQTPKHLITATGQRVTLRCSPRSGDLSVYWYQQSLDQGLQFLIQYYNGEERAKGNILERFSAQQFPDLHSELNLSSLELGDSALYFCASSEGQGIFEHSLHFGNGTRLTVT.